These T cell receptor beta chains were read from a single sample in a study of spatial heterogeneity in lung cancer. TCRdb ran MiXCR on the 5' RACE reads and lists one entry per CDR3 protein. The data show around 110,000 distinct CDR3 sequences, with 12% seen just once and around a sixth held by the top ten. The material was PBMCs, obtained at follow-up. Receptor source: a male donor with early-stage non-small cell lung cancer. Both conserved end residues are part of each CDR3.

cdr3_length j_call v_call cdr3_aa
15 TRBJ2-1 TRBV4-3 CVSSLLLGTSAEQFF
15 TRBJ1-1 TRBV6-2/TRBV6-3 CASSYSLGIYTEAFF
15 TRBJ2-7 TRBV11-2 CASSLGPAGNYEQYF
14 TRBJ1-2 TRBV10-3 CAISESGNTYGYTF
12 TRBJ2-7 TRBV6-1 CASSEDFYEQYF
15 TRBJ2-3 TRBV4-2 CASSQFGGRTDTQYF
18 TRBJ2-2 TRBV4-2 CASSQDMRTGGNTGELFF
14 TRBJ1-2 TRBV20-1 CSVRWFRVNYGYTF
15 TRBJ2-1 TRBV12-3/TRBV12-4 CASSFLGTGRNEQFF
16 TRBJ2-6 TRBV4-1 CASSQNWLSGANVLTF
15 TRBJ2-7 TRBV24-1 CATSDLSDNPYEQYF
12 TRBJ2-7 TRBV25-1 CASRAGGYEQYF
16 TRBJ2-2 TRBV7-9 CASSAGTSLHTGELFF
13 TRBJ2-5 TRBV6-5 CASSYGGAETQYF
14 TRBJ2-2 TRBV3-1 CASSQDHGGRGLFF
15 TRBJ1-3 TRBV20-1 CSARDLPLRGNTIYF
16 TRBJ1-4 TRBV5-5 CASSFEQAATNEKLFF
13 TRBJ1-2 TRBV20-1 CSASLGQGTGYTF
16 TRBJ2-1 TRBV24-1 CATSWGLGFSYNEQFF
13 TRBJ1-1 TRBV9 CASSVDGGTEAFF
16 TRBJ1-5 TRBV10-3 CASREEGVTRNQPQHF
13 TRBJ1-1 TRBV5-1 CASSLEAGAEAFF